This passage covers 9 T cell receptor beta chains from one sample sequenced in a study of blood T cell repertoires in COVID-19. The assay was immunoSEQ multiplex PCR, and TCRdb's table has in-frame clones only and misses some. The sample lists around 220,000 clones, around 80% occurring once. Sequencing was performed on peripheral blood. These receptors all come from an elderly woman with COVID-19, enrolled during active disease.

The V gene is TRBV24-1, the J gene TRBJ2-7; TRBD1 might be the D (5 bases). Deletions cut 2 bases from V and 2 bases from J, with 9 bases between. The CDR3 spans 14 residues. Germline V gene sequence: CDR1 KGHDR, CDR2 SFDVKD. The CDR3 bases are TGTGCCACCAGTGATTCCAGGGTCCCCTACGAGCAGTACTTC. Its protein is CATSDSRVPYEQYF.

This sequence joins TRBV2 and TRBJ2-3, with D possibly being TRBD2 (6 bases). CDR1 and CDR2 from the germline V gene are SNHLY and FYNNEI. Trimming stripped 5 bases from V and 6 bases from J, with 18 bases between. This CDR3 is built from 15 residues. The CDR3: CASSSLRGAGDTQYF. The CDR3 nucleotides are TGTGCCAGCAGTAGTTTACGGGGCGCGGGGGATACGCAGTATTTT.

J is TRBJ2-7 and V is TRBV5-5; unclear D gene. The V and J ends lost 0 bases and 2 bases respectively, with 12 bases between them. CDR3 length: 15 amino acids. In germline, CDR1 is SGHKS, CDR2 YYEKEE (reference sequence). This chain's CDR3 is CASSLGTSYTYEQYF. The CDR3 DNA reads as TGTGCCAGCAGCTTGGGCACTTCATATACCTACGAGCAGTACTTC.

The CDR3 bases are TGTGCCAGCAGCGTAGGGGGCGGGATCCGTATCTACAATGAGCAGTTCTTC. It specifies CASSVGGGIRIYNEQFF. The chain uses TRBV9 and TRBJ2-1, with D possibly TRBD2 on 6 matching bases. The germline gives CDR1 SGDLS, CDR2 YYNGEE. Trimming took off 0 bases at V and 3 bases at J, with 16 bases between the two ends. CDR3 length: 17 amino acids.

The chain couples TRBV11-3 to TRBJ2-1; D remains ambiguous. Trimming shortened V by 1 base and J by 0 bases, and 7 bases separated the two germline ends. The CDR3 length is 15 residues. The V gene's germline CDR1 is SGHNT and CDR2 YENEEA. In DNA, the CDR3 is TGTGCCAGCAGCTTAGGGGCGAGCTCCTACAATGAGCAGTTCTTC. Its protein product is CASSLGASSYNEQFF.

V usage is TRBV5-1 and J usage is TRBJ2-3; tentatively, D is TRBD2 (7 bases). Trimming cost V 4 bases and J 0 bases, with 12 bases left between them. The CDR3 extends over 15 amino acids. Germline V gene lookup returns CDR1 SGHRS and CDR2 YFSETQ. Here the CDR3 reads CASSGSGTSTDTQYF. CDR3 coding DNA: TGCGCCAGCAGCGGGAGCGGGACAAGCACAGATACGCAGTATTTT.

The sample holds one count of this clone. The J gene is TRBJ1-2, the V gene TRBV7-9; D is unresolved. CDR1 is SEHNR and CDR2 is FQNEAQ in the germline V gene (reference sequence). Trimming pared 3 bases from V and 4 bases from J, leaving 18 bases between. CDR3 length: 16 residues. The CDR3 sequence: CASSFEGTVLFYGYTF. CDR3 bases: TGTGCCAGCAGCTTCGAGGGTACCGTTTTATTCTATGGCTACACCTTC.

The V and J genes are TRBV2 and TRBJ1-4, with TRBD1 as a possible D gene (6 bases). CDR1 is SNHLY and CDR2 is FYNNEI in the germline V gene. The V end was cut by 5 bases, the J end by 11 bases, with 12 bases between. This CDR3 has 12 amino acids. CDR3 sequence: CASSWTEEKLFF. CDR3 in DNA: TGTGCCAGCAGTTGGACAGAGGAGAAACTGTTTTTT.

The chain employs TRBV5-8 and TRBJ1-5, with D unresolved. Looked up from germline, CDR1 is SGHTS and CDR2 is YDEGEE. CDR3 length: 15 amino acids. V was shortened by 4 bases and J by 9 bases, with 20 bases between the two germline ends. The CDR3 DNA follows: TGTGCCAGCAGCCCTCCCGGCGGGTTTAAATGGCCCCAGCATTTT. It yields the protein CASSPPGGFKWPQHF.